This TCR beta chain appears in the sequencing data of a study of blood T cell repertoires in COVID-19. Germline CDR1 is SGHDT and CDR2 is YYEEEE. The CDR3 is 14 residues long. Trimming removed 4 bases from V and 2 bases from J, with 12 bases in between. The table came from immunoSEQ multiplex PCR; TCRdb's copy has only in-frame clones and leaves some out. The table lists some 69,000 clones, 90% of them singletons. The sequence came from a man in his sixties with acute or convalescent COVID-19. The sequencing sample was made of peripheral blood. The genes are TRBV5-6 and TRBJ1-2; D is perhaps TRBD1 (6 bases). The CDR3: CASSQWGRNYGYTF. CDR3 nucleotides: TGTGCCAGCAGCCAGTGGGGGCGGAACTATGGCTACACCTTC. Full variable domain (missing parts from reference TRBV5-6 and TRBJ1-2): DAGVTQSPTHLIKTRGQQVTLRCSPKSGHDTVSWYQQALGQGPQFIFQYYEEEERQRGNFPDRFSGHQFPNYSSELNVNALLLGDSALYLCASSQWGRNYGYTFGSGTRLTVV.